This T cell receptor beta chain was recovered during a study of blood T cell repertoires in COVID-19. Whole-study context: PBMCs, B-cell-depleted T cells, or T cells provided the cDNA or gDNA that made up the material.

This CDR3 contains 13 residues. V lost 5 bases to trimming and J lost 8 bases, with 15 bases between them. CDR1 is SGHTA and CDR2 is FQGTGA in the germline V gene. In its sample, this clone was seen once. Here immunoSEQ multiplex PCR was the method, and the copy in TCRdb shows in-frame clones only, minus some. The sample has a few hundred thousand clones, roughly 85% seen once; the top ten hold roughly 6.7%. This receptor was identified in a woman aged 45-65 years who had been exposed to COVID-19. The sequencing input was PBMCs or T cells enriched from blood (not recorded which). The chain employs TRBV7-3 and TRBJ1-2; D is uncertain. The CDR3 DNA is TGTGCCAGCAGCCGGAGCCAGACCGGGGGCTACACCTTC. This encodes CASSRSQTGGYTF. Using reference TRBV7-3 and TRBJ1-2 for the parts outside the CDR3, the full variable domain is GAGVSQTPSNKVTEKGKYVELRCDPISGHTALYWYRQSLGQGPEFLIYFQGTGAADDSGLPNDRFFAVRPEGSVSTLKIQRTERGDSAVYLCASSRSQTGGYTFGSGTRLTVV.